This TCR beta chain was recovered during a study of lung T cells in sarcoidosis with Löfgren's syndrome. This clonotype was picked up a small number of times. TCRdb re-called the reads with MiXCR, one entry per CDR3 protein. The data show 60,000 or so distinct CDR3 sequences, 21% seen once. The sample comprised CD4+ T cells from PBMCs. The clonotype was recovered from a human donor with sarcoidosis (Löfgren's syndrome or another form), or a control subject (not recorded which).

This chain's CDR3 is CATRTGTSGSREQFF. Written as DNA, the CDR3 is TGTGCCACCAGAACCGGGACTAGCGGGTCAAGGGAGCAGTTCTTC. The rearrangement links TRBV24-1 to TRBJ2-1; TRBD2 matches at 12 bases. V lost 7 bases to trimming and J lost 10 bases; unmatched junction nucleotides: 10. Germline V CDR1 and CDR2: KGHDR, SFDVKD. The CDR3 has 15 residues.